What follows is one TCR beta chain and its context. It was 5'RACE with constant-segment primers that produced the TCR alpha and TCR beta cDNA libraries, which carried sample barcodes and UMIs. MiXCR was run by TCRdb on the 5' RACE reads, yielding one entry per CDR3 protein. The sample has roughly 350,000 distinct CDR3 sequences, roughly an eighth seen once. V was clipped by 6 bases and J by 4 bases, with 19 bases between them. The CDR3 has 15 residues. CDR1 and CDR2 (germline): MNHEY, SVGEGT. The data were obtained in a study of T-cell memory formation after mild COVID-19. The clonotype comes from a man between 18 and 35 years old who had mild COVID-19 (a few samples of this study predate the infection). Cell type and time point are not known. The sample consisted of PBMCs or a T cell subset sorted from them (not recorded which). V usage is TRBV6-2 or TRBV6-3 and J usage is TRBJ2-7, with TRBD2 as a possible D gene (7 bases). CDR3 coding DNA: TGTGCCAGCAGCCCCACCGGGGGGCACTATTACGAGCAGTACTTC. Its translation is CASSPTGGHYYEQYF.